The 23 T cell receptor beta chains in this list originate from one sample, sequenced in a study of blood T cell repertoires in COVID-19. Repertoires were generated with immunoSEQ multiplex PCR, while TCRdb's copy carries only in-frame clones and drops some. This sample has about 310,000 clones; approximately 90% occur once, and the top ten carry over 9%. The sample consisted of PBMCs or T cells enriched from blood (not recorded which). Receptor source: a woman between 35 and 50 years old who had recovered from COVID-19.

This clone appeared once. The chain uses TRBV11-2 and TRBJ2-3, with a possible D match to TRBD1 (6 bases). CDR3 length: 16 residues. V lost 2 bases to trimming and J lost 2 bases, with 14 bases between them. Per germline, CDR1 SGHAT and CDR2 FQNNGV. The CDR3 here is CASSLIRGGVTDTQYF. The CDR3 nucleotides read TGTGCCAGCAGCTTAATAAGAGGGGGTGTCACAGATACGCAGTATTTT.

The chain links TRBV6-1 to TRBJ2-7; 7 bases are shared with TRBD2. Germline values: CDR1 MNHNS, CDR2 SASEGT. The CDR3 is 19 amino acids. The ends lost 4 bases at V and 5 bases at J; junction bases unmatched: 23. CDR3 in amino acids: CASSVRPGDYQTFRNEQYF. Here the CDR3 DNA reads TGTGCCAGCAGTGTCCGCCCCGGGGACTACCAGACATTCAGGAACGAGCAGTACTTC.

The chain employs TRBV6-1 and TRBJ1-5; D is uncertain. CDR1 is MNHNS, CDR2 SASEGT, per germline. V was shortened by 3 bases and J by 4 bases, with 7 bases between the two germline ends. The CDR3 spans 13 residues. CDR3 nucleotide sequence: TGTGCCAGCAGTGATCAGGTGAATCAGCCCCAGCATTTT. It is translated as CASSDQVNQPQHF.

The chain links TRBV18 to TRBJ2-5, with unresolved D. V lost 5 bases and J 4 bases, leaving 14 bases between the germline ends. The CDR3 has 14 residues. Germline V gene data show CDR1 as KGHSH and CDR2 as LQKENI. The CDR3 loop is CASSRSSRPETQYF. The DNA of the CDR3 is TGTGCCAGCTCAAGGAGTAGTCGCCCAGAGACCCAGTACTTC.

The CDR3 DNA sequence: TGCGCCAGCAGCCAAGATTGGGGACAGGCGGAGACCCAGTACTTC. Its translation is CASSQDWGQAETQYF. The chain joins TRBV4-3 to TRBJ2-5, with 8 bases identical to TRBD1. Germline loops: CDR1 LGHNA, CDR2 YSLEER. The CDR3 spans 15 residues. V shed 0 bases, J shed 5 bases, and the junction held 5 bases outside the gene matches.

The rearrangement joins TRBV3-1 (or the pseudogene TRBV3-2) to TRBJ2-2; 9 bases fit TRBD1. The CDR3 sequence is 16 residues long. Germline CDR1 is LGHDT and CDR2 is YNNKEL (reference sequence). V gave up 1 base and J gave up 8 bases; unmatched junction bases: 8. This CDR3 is CASSQASGTGRGELFF. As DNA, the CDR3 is TGTGCCAGCAGCCAAGCCTCCGGGACAGGGAGGGGGGAGCTGTTTTTT.

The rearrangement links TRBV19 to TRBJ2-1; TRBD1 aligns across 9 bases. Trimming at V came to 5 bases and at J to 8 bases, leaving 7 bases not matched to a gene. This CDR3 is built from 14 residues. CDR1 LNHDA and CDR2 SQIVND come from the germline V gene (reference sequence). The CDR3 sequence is CASSEGQGLHEQFF. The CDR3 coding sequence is TGTGCCAGTAGTGAAGGACAGGGGCTGCATGAGCAGTTCTTC.

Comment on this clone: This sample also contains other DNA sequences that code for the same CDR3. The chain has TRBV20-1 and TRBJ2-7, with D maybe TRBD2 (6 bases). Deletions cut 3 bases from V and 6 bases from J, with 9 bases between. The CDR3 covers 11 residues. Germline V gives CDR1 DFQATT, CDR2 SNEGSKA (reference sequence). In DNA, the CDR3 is TGCAGTGCTAGCGGGGGAGGCGAGCAGTACTTC. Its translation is CSASGGGEQYF.

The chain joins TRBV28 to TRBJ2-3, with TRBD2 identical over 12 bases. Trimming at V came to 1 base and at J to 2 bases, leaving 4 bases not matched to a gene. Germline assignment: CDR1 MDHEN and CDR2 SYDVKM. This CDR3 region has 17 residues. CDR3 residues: CASSLSRLAGATDTQYF. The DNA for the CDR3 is TGTGCCAGCAGTTTATCCCGACTAGCGGGGGCCACAGATACGCAGTATTTT. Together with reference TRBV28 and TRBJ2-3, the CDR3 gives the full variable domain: DVKVTQSSRYLVKRTGEKVFLECVQDMDHENMFWYRQDPGLGLRLIYFSYDVKMKEKGDIPEGYSVSREKKERFSLILESASTNQTSMYLCASSLSRLAGATDTQYFGPGTRLTVL.

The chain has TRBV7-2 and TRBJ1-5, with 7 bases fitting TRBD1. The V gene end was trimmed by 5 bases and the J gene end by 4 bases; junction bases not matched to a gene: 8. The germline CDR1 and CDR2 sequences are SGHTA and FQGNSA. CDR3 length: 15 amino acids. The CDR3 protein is CASSRDSFGNQPQHF. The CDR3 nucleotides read TGTGCCAGCAGCCGGGACAGTTTTGGAAATCAGCCCCAGCATTTT.

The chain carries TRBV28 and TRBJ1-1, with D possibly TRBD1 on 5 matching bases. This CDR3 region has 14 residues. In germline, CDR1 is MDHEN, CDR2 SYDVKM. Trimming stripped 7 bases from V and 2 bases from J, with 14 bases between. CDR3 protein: CASTPQGTNTEAFF. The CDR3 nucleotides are TGTGCCAGCACCCCCCAGGGAACCAACACTGAAGCTTTCTTT.

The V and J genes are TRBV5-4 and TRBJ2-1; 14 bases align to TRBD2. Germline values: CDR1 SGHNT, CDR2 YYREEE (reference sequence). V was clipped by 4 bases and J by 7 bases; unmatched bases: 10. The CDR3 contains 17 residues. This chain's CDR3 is CASSDLEGLAGVNEQFF. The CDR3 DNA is TGTGCCAGCAGCGATCTCGAGGGACTAGCGGGAGTTAATGAGCAGTTCTTC.

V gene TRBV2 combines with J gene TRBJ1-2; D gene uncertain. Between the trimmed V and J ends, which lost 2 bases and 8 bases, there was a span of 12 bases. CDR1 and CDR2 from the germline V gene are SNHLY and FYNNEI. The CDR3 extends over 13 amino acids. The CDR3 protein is CASSEYSIGGYTF. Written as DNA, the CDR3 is TGTGCCAGCAGTGAATATAGCATCGGCGGCTACACCTTC. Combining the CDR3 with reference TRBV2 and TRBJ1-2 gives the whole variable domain EPEVTQTPSHQVTQMGQEVILRCVPISNHLYFYWYRQILGQKVEFLVSFYNNEISEKSEIFDDQFSVERPDGSNFTLKIRSTKLEDSAMYFCASSEYSIGGYTFGSGTRLTVV.

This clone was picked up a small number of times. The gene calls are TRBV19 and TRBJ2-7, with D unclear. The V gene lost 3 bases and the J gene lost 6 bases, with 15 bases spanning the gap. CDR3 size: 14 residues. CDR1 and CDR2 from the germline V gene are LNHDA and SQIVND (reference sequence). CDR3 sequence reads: CASSMGRYVGEQYF. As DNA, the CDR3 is TGTGCCAGTAGTATGGGCAGGTACGTTGGCGAGCAGTACTTC.

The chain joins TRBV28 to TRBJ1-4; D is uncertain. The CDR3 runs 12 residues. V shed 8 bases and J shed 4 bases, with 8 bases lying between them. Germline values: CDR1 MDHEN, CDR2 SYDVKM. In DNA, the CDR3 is TGTGCCAGCGGCGGCCTTAATGAAAAACTGTTTTTT. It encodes CASGGLNEKLFF. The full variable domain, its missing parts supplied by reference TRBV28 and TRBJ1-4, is DVKVTQSSRYLVKRTGEKVFLECVQDMDHENMFWYRQDPGLGLRLIYFSYDVKMKEKGDIPEGYSVSREKKERFSLILESASTNQTSMYLCASGGLNEKLFFGSGTQLSVL.

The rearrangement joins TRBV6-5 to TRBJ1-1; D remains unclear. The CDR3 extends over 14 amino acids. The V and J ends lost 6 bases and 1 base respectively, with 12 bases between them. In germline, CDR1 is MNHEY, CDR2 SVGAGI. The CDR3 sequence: CASRTWAENTEAFF. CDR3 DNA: TGTGCCAGCAGGACGTGGGCAGAGAACACTGAAGCTTTCTTT.

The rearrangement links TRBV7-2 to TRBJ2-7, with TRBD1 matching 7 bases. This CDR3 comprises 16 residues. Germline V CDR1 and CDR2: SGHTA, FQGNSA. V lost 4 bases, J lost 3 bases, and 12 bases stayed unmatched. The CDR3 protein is CASSSFRTGPRYEQYF. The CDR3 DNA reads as TGTGCCAGCAGCTCCTTCAGGACAGGCCCTCGCTACGAGCAGTACTTC.

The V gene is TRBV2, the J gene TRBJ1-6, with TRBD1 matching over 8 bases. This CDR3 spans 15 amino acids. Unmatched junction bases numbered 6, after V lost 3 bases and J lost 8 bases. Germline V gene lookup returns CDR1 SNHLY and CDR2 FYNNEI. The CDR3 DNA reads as TGTGCCAGCAGTGACGGACAGGGTATATATTCACCCCTCCACTTT. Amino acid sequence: CASSDGQGIYSPLHF. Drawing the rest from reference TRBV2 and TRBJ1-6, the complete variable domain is EPEVTQTPSHQVTQMGQEVILRCVPISNHLYFYWYRQILGQKVEFLVSFYNNEISEKSEIFDDQFSVERPDGSNFTLKIRSTKLEDSAMYFCASSDGQGIYSPLHFGNGTRLTVT.

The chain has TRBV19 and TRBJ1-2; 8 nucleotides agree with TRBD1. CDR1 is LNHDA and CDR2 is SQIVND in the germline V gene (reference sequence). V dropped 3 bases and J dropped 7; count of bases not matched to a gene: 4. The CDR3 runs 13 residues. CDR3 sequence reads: CASSIQGAGGYTF. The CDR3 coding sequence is TGTGCCAGTAGTATCCAGGGGGCAGGTGGCTACACCTTC.

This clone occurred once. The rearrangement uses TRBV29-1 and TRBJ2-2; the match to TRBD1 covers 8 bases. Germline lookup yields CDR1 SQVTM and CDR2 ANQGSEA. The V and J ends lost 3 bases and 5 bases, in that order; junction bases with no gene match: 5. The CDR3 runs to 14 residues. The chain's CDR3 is CSVEGTGPTGELFF. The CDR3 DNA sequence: TGCAGCGTTGAGGGGACAGGCCCGACCGGGGAGCTGTTTTTT.

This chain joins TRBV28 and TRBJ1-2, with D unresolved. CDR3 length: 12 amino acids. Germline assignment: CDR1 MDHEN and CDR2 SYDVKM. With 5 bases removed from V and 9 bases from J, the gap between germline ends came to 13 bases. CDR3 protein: CASSLFSFSYTF. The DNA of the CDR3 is TGTGCCAGCAGTCTCTTTTCCTTTAGCTACACCTTC.

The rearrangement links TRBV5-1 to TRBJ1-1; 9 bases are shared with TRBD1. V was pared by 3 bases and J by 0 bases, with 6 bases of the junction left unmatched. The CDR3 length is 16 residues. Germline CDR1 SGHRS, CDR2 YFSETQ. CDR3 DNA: TGCGCCAGCAGCTCCGGGACAGGGATCCTGAACACTGAAGCTTTCTTT. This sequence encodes CASSSGTGILNTEAFF.

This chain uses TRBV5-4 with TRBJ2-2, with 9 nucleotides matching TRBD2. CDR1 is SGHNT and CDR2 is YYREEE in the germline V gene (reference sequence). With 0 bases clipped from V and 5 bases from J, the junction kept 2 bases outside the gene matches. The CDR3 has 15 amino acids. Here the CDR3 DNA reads TGTGCCAGCAGCTTGGGGACTAGCGATACCGGGGAGCTGTTTTTT. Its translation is CASSLGTSDTGELFF.